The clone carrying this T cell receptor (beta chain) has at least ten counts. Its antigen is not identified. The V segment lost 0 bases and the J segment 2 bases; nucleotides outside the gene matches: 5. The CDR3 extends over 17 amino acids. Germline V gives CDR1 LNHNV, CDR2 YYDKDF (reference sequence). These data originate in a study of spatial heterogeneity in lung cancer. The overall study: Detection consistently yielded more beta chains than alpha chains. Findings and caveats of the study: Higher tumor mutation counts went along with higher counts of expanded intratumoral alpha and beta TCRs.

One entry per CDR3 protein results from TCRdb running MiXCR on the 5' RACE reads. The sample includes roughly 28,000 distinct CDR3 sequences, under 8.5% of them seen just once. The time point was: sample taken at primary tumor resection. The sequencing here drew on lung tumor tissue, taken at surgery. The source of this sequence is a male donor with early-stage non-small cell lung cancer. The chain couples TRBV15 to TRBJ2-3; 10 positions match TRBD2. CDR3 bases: TGTGCCACCAGCAGAGATTGGACTAGCGGTGCCACAGATACGCAGTATTTT. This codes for CATSRDWTSGATDTQYF.